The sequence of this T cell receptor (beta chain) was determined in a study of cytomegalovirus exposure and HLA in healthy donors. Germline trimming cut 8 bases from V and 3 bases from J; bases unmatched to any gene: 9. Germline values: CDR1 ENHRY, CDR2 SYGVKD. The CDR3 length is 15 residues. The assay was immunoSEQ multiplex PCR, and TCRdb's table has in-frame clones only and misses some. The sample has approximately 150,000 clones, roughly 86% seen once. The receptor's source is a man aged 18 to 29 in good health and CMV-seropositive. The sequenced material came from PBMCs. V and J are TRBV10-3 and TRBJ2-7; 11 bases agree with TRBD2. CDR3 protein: CAIATSGTSGYEQYF. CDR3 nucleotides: TGTGCCATCGCCACATCCGGGACTAGCGGCTACGAGCAGTACTTC.